This T cell receptor beta chain was found in a study of graft-versus-host responses after intestinal transplantation. In the case of this clone: Its target is not known.

Findings of the study overall: Some GvH clones appeared in ileal mucosa or blood before recipient bone marrow.

Only in-frame clones appear in the TCRdb table, and some are missing; sequencing was by immunoSEQ multiplex PCR. This table holds about 92,000 clones, roughly four fifths found once. The CDR3 consists of 15 residues. The germline V gene has CDR1 LNHDA and CDR2 SQIVND (reference sequence). Trimming shortened V by 5 bases and J by 8 bases, and 18 bases separated the two germline ends. The genes are TRBV19 and TRBJ1-4; no firm D call. The specimen comprised unstimulated CD8+ T cells sorted from spleen or lymph node cells, sampled before intestinal transplant. This receptor was obtained from a human donor who received an intestinal transplant. The CDR3 DNA sequence: TGTGCCAGTAGTCCCCCACCGTCTATAAAGGAAAAACTGTTTTTT. Translating gives CASSPPPSIKEKLFF.